The 30 T cell receptor beta chains given below trace back to one sample, sequenced in a study of T cell responses to AZD1222 COVID-19 vaccine. Sequenced by immunoSEQ multiplex PCR; TCRdb stores in-frame clones only, minus some. The sample consists of 120,000 to 150,000 clones, roughly nine tenths of them appearing once. Sequencing was performed on peripheral blood, taken 28 days after the second AZD1222 dose. The receptors were gathered from an adult who received the AZD1222 COVID-19 vaccine.

The CDR3 reads CASSIRQGGWNTEAFF. DNA for the CDR3: TGTGCCAGTAGTATCCGACAGGGCGGATGGAACACTGAAGCTTTCTTT. This chain joins TRBV19 and TRBJ1-1; 7 bases match TRBD1. The CDR3 consists of 16 residues. J was trimmed by 1 base and V by 3 bases; bases with no gene match: 8. CDR1 LNHDA and CDR2 SQIVND come from the germline V gene (reference sequence).

This clone was found a few times. V gene TRBV4-3 combines with J gene TRBJ2-1; TRBD2 matches 15 bases. The CDR3 sequence is 18 residues long. With 3 bases clipped from V and 4 bases from J, the junction kept 7 bases outside the gene matches. The germline CDR1 and CDR2 sequences are LGHNA and YSLEER. The CDR3 is CASSQSAGTSGRYNEQFF. The CDR3 coding sequence is TGCGCCAGCAGCCAGTCGGCCGGGACTAGCGGGAGGTACAATGAGCAGTTCTTC.

The rearrangement joins TRBV11-2 to TRBJ1-2; D is undetermined. Trimming removed 5 bases at V and 4 bases at J, with 20 bases between. Germline assignment: CDR1 SGHAT and CDR2 FQNNGV. CDR3 length equals 16 residues. The chain's CDR3 is CASSRDGNGALYGYTF. CDR3 sequence (DNA): TGTGCCAGCAGCCGAGACGGGAATGGCGCGCTCTATGGCTACACCTTC.

The V call is TRBV7-2, the J call TRBJ2-1; 11 bases agree with TRBD2. The trim removed 4 bases at V and 0 bases at J, leaving 8 bases unmatched. The CDR3 spans 18 residues. Germline lookup yields CDR1 SGHTA and CDR2 FQGNSA. The CDR3 loop reads CASSSLGLAGSSYNEQFF. In DNA form, the CDR3 reads TGTGCCAGCAGCTCGCTAGGACTAGCGGGTAGCTCCTACAATGAGCAGTTCTTC.

The V call is TRBV7-8, the J call TRBJ2-7; 9 bases map to TRBD2. J lost 1 base, V lost 2 bases, and 3 bases had no gene match. The germline V gene encodes CDR1 SGHVS and CDR2 FQNEAQ. CDR3 length: 15 amino acids. As DNA, the CDR3 is TGTGCCAGCAGCTTAAGAGCGGGGGGATCCTACGAGCAGTACTTC. Protein: CASSLRAGGSYEQYF.

This sequence joins TRBV6-5 and TRBJ1-1; 9 bases agree with TRBD1. V gave up 6 bases and J gave up 3 bases; unmatched junction bases: 5. Germline assignment: CDR1 MNHEY and CDR2 SVGAGI. CDR3 length: 14 amino acids. In DNA form, the CDR3 reads TGTGCCAGCAGAGTCGACAGGGGGGACACTGAAGCTTTCTTT. Protein sequence: CASRVDRGDTEAFF.

J is TRBJ2-5 and V is TRBV5-4; D tentatively fits TRBD1 or TRBD2 (7 bases each). Trimming pared 3 bases from V and 3 bases from J, leaving 15 bases between. The CDR3 has 15 residues. Germline V CDR1 and CDR2: SGHNT, YYREEE (reference sequence). The CDR3, as DNA: TGTGCCAGCAGCTCAGCGGGACAGAAAAAAGAGACCCAGTACTTC. Its translation is CASSSAGQKKETQYF.

V usage is TRBV6-5 and J usage is TRBJ1-3, with D maybe TRBD1 (5 bases). The CDR3 spans 14 residues. The germline V gene has CDR1 MNHEY and CDR2 SVGAGI. The germline V and J ends were trimmed by 0 bases and 2 bases, with 5 bases remaining between them. CDR3 in amino acids: CASSYSGAGNTIYF. The CDR3 DNA is TGTGCCAGCAGTTACTCAGGGGCTGGAAACACCATATATTTT.

The V call is TRBV9, the J call TRBJ1-1; TRBD1 might be the D (5 bases). This CDR3 has 12 residues. V was shortened by 4 bases and J by 6 bases, with 10 bases between the two germline ends. Germline CDR1 SGDLS, CDR2 YYNGEE. The CDR3 spells CASSPRGSEAFF. The CDR3 DNA is TGTGCCAGCAGCCCACGGGGGTCTGAAGCTTTCTTT. Full variable domain (remainder filled in from reference TRBV9 and TRBJ1-1): DSGVTQTPKHLITATGQRVTLRCSPRSGDLSVYWYQQSLDQGLQFLIQYYNGEERAKGNILERFSAQQFPDLHSELNLSSLELGDSALYFCASSPRGSEAFFGQGTRLTVV.

V is TRBV18 and J is TRBJ1-6, with unresolved D. Germline lookup yields CDR1 KGHSH and CDR2 LQKENI. V was cut by 6 bases and J by 8 bases, with 11 bases left in between. The CDR3 loop spans 13 amino acids. CDR3 residues: CASSTEADSPLHF. CDR3 bases: TGTGCCAGCTCGACGGAGGCGGATTCACCCCTCCACTTT. The entire variable domain, with the rest obtained from reference TRBV18 and TRBJ1-6, is as follows: NAGVMQNPRHLVRRRGQEARLRCSPMKGHSHVYWYRQLPEEGLKFMVYLQKENIIDESGMPKERFSAEFPKEGPSILRIQQVVRGDSAAYFCASSTEADSPLHFGNGTRLTVT.

The CDR3 is CASSLRYIGLAGYHTDTQYF. The CDR3 DNA sequence: TGTGCCAGCAGCCTAAGGTATATCGGACTAGCGGGATACCACACAGATACGCAGTATTTT. V usage is TRBV21-1 and J usage is TRBJ2-3; TRBD2, the D gene given by the table, was not confirmed from the DNA. TRBV21-1 is a recognized pseudogene. This CDR3 comprises 20 residues.

The genes are TRBV4-1 and TRBJ2-1; D may be TRBD2 (5 bases). CDR3 length: 16 residues. Germline CDR1 is MGHRA and CDR2 is YSYEKL. V gave up 0 bases and J gave up 2 bases, with 11 bases separating them. The CDR3 nucleotides read TGCGCCAGCAGCCAAGAAGGGAGCGGCGCCTACAATGAGCAGTTCTTC. It specifies CASSQEGSGAYNEQFF.

The rearrangement links TRBV6-1 to TRBJ2-1, with 12 nucleotides matching TRBD1. Trimming took 4 bases from V and 2 from J; bases not matched to a gene: 3. Germline CDR1 MNHNS, CDR2 SASEGT. This CDR3 is built from 16 residues. The DNA for the CDR3 is TGTGCCAGCAGTGGGGGACAGGGGGCCGCCTACAATGAGCAGTTCTTC. Protein: CASSGGQGAAYNEQFF.

The gene calls are TRBV5-1 and TRBJ2-7; possibly TRBD1 or TRBD2 for D (5 bases each). The germline gives CDR1 SGHRS, CDR2 YFSETQ. V was pared by 0 bases and J by 12 bases, with 10 bases between. This CDR3 is 11 amino acids long. The CDR3 sequence is CASSLGGEAYF. The CDR3 DNA is TGCGCCAGCAGCTTGGGAGGGGAAGCGTACTTC.

The rearrangement uses TRBV7-9 and TRBJ2-7; D gene unclear. Germline V gives CDR1 SEHNR, CDR2 FQNEAQ (reference sequence). The CDR3 totals 12 residues. Trimming stripped 8 bases from V and 0 bases from J, with 8 bases between. CDR3 loop: CASRADSYEQYF. The DNA of the CDR3 is TGTGCCAGCCGTGCGGACTCCTACGAGCAGTACTTC.

The rearrangement links TRBV15 to TRBJ1-4; D unclear. Germline CDR1 and CDR2: LNHNV and YYDKDF (reference sequence). The CDR3 covers 14 residues. V lost 3 bases and J 8 bases, leaving 13 bases between the germline ends. The CDR3 region is CATSRPRTWEKLFF. The CDR3 DNA reads as TGTGCCACCAGCAGGCCTAGGACGTGGGAAAAACTGTTTTTT.

The rearrangement links TRBV7-2 to TRBJ1-4; 8 nucleotides line up with TRBD1. There are 15 residues in the CDR3. V shed 0 bases and J 7 bases; nucleotides not matched to a gene: 4. Germline V lookup: CDR1 SGHTA, CDR2 FQGNSA. CDR3: CASSLARGRGEKLFF. The CDR3 coding sequence is TGTGCCAGCAGCTTAGCCAGGGGGCGGGGTGAAAAACTGTTTTTT.

CDR3 amino acids: CASSQRTGASTEAFF. The CDR3 DNA reads TGTGCCAGCAGCCAGAGGACGGGGGCGAGCACTGAAGCTTTCTTT. The V and J genes are TRBV14 and TRBJ1-1; D may be TRBD1 (6 bases). With 3 bases removed from V and 4 bases from J, the gap between germline ends came to 15 bases. Germline-derived CDR1 and CDR2 are SGHDN and FVKESK. The CDR3 has 15 amino acids.

The chain employs TRBV19 and TRBJ2-1, with 8 bases that match TRBD1. Trimming cost V 6 bases and J 8 bases; bases outside gene matches: 9. Germline values: CDR1 LNHDA, CDR2 SQIVND (reference sequence). This CDR3 comprises 14 residues. The CDR3 DNA is TGTGCCAGTAGCCCAGGGGGCGGAGTTTATGAGCAGTTCTTC. Its translation: CASSPGGGVYEQFF.

V and J are TRBV7-9 and TRBJ1-4; weak D call: TRBD1 (5 bases). CDR1 and CDR2 from the germline V gene are SEHNR and FQNEAQ (reference sequence). With 5 bases removed from V and 7 bases from J, the gap between germline ends came to 14 bases. The length of the CDR3 is 14 residues. CDR3 coding DNA: TGTGCCAGCAGCATAGGGGAGTGGATTGAAAAACTGTTTTTT. Its protein product is CASSIGEWIEKLFF.

The chain couples TRBV19 to TRBJ1-6; weak D call: TRBD1 (5 bases). Germline assignment: CDR1 LNHDA and CDR2 SQIVND (reference sequence). This CDR3 comprises 15 residues. Trimming left V 3 bases short and J 5 bases short, with 11 bases between. CDR3 sequence reads: CASSIGGPDNSPLHF. The CDR3 bases are TGTGCCAGTAGTATCGGGGGACCGGATAATTCACCCCTCCACTTT.

This clone was recorded once. The V gene is TRBV5-1, the J gene TRBJ2-2, with TRBD1 as a possible D gene (5 bases). CDR3 size: 13 residues. Trimming removed 5 bases from V and 1 base from J, with 6 bases in between. Germline V lookup: CDR1 SGHRS, CDR2 YFSETQ. The CDR3 sequence: CASSQGNTGELFF. The CDR3 coding sequence is TGCGCCAGCAGTCAGGGGAACACCGGGGAGCTGTTTTTT.

This rearrangement joins TRBV5-1 to TRBJ1-5, with TRBD1 as a possible D gene (5 bases). Germline V gene sequence: CDR1 SGHRS, CDR2 YFSETQ. Trimming removed 5 bases at V and 3 bases at J, with 9 bases between. This CDR3 has 13 amino acids. The DNA for the CDR3 is TGCGCCAGCAGAGAAGGGGACAATCAGCCCCAGCATTTT. This translates into CASREGDNQPQHF.

The CDR3, as DNA: TGTGCCACCAGTGATTTTGGGGCTAGGTATGAGCAGTTCTTC. Translated, it gives CATSDFGARYEQFF. The J gene is TRBJ2-1, the V gene TRBV24-1; D is perhaps TRBD1 (5 bases). Trimming pared 1 base from V and 8 bases from J, leaving 11 bases between. This CDR3 region has 14 residues. CDR1 and CDR2 from the germline V gene are KGHDR and SFDVKD.

The CDR3 protein is CASLRRDQSYEQYF. The CDR3 bases are TGTGCCAGTCTTAGGCGGGACCAGTCCTACGAGCAGTACTTC. The gene calls are TRBV21-1 and TRBJ2-7; TRBD2 is taken as the D call from the table, unchecked against the DNA. TRBV21-1 is annotated as a pseudogene. The length of the CDR3 is 14 residues.

This chain links TRBV7-2 with TRBJ2-4; the match to TRBD2 covers 7 bases. V shed 1 base, J shed 5 bases, and the junction held 2 bases outside the gene matches. This CDR3 region has 14 residues. Germline V gene data show CDR1 as SGHTA and CDR2 as FQGNSA. The CDR3 bases are TGTGCCAGCAGCTTAGTGGGGGGGGAAAACATTCAGTACTTC. Residues: CASSLVGGENIQYF.

The rearrangement uses TRBV23-1 and TRBJ2-1; D possibly corresponds to TRBD1 (5 bases). TRBV23-1 is given ORF status, its function remaining uncertain. Trimming took 4 bases from V and 5 from J, leaving 12 bases between them. CDR3 size: 14 residues. DNA of the CDR3: TGCGCCAGCAGTCCACGACCGACAGACAATGAGCAGTTCTTC. It translates to CASSPRPTDNEQFF.

CDR3 loop: CASSQLTVNTEAFF. CDR3 sequence (DNA): TGCGCCAGCAGCCAACTAACCGTGAACACTGAAGCTTTCTTT. The rearrangement links TRBV4-1 to TRBJ1-1, with unresolved D. CDR1 and CDR2 from the germline V gene are MGHRA and YSYEKL. The CDR3 totals 14 residues. V shed 2 bases and J shed 0 bases, with 7 bases lying between them.

CDR3 nucleotides: TGTGCCAGCAGCGAACATCAAGCGGGAGGAGGAGATACGCAGTATTTT. It is translated as CASSEHQAGGGDTQYF. The genes are TRBV6-4 and TRBJ2-3, with 9 bases aligning to TRBD2. There are 16 residues in the CDR3. The V gene's germline CDR1 is MRHNA and CDR2 SNTAGT. The junction had 12 bases not matched to a gene; V was cut back by 6 bases and J by 5 bases.

This chain connects TRBV5-4 to TRBJ2-3; 9 positions agree with TRBD2. J lost 0 bases, V lost 4 bases, and 12 bases had no gene match. Germline V gene lookup returns CDR1 SGHNT and CDR2 YYREEE (reference sequence). There are 18 residues in the CDR3. CDR3 in amino acids: CASSRRGLATASTDTQYF. CDR3 coding DNA: TGTGCCAGCAGCCGCCGTGGACTAGCGACAGCTAGCACAGATACGCAGTATTTT.